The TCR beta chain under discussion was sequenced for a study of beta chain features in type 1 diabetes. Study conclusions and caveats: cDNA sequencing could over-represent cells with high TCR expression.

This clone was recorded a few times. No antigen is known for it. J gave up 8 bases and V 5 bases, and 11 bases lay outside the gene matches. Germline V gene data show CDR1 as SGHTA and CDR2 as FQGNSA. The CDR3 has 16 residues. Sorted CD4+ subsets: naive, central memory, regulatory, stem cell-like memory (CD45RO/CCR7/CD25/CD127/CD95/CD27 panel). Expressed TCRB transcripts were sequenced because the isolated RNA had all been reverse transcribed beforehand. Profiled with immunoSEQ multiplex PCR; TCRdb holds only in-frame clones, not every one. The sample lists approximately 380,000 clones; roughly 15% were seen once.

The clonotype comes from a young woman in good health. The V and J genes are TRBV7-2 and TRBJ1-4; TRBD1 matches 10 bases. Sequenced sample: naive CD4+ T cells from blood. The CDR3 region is CASSVSRQGAGEKLFF. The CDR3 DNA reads TGTGCCAGCAGCGTCTCACGACAGGGGGCGGGCGAAAAACTGTTTTTT.